This entry describes one T cell receptor beta chain. Its matching antigen is unknown. This entry belongs to a study of cytomegalovirus exposure and HLA in healthy donors. Overall study findings and caveats: A later analysis reportedly found that, within productive TCRs, an Asian-associated ancestry cluster had fewer N-insertions than the mean observed across the roughly 700 donors. In a later analysis, across HLA loci, associated TCR counts were highest for DRB1, lowest for HLA-C.

The length of the CDR3 is 14 residues. V was cut by 8 bases and J by 1 base, with 11 bases left in between. Germline V gives CDR1 MNHEY, CDR2 SMNVEV (reference sequence). Vbeta (60) and Jbeta (13) primers were used in the PCR. Using immunoSEQ multiplex PCR, the repertoire was profiled, and TCRdb retains in-frame clones only, with some absent. The table has some 98,000 clones, around 67% seen once. The sample comprised PBMCs. This TCR came from a man in his fifties in good health and CMV-seronegative. The rearrangement uses TRBV27 and TRBJ2-2; D gene ambiguous. CDR3: CASGKTVNTGELFF. The CDR3 nucleotides are TGTGCCAGCGGAAAGACTGTGAACACCGGGGAGCTGTTTTTT.